This is a list of T cell receptor beta chains from one sample in a study of T-cell reconstitution after alpha-beta-depleted transplantation in children. TCRdb recomputed calls from the PCR reads with MiXCR, one row per CDR3 protein. Of tens of thousands of distinct CDR3 sequences in the sample, approximately 46% were seen once. The material was PBMCs, mostly from graft donor cells, obtained 360 days after TCRalphabeta/CD19-depleted stem cell transplant. These receptors all come from a male patient aged 10-17 years who had a stem cell transplant for acute lymphoblastic leukemia, so the T cells may come from the graft donor. The CDR3 runs from the conserved cysteine through the conserved F or W. D genes are given only for firm matches. Where a row states a size, it is once, few, many or the class of an expanded clone; other rows omit it.

clone size	D gene	J gene	V gene	CDR3 DNA	CDR3 protein
NA	TRBD2	TRBJ2-1	TRBV4-2	TGTGCCAGCAGCTCCCAGCGGGGGGGCCCCTACAATGAGCAGTTCTTC	CASSSQRGGPYNEQFF
NA	TRBD2	TRBJ2-3	TRBV9	TGTGCCAGCAGCGTAGCGGGGGGGCTACTAAGCACAGATACGCAGTATTTT	CASSVAGGLLSTDTQYF
NA	NA	TRBJ2-7	TRBV27	TGTGCCAGCAGTTTGCCGGGCTCCTACGAGCAGTACTTC	CASSLPGSYEQYF
NA	NA	TRBJ2-1	TRBV5-1	TGCGCCAGCAGCTTGGACCAAGGGACTCCTGACAATGAGCAGTTCTTC	CASSLDQGTPDNEQFF
few	TRBD2	TRBJ2-5	TRBV27	TGTGCCAGCAGTTCTACGGGAGGAGAGACCCAGTACTTC	CASSSTGGETQYF
NA	TRBD2	TRBJ2-7	TRBV3-1	TGTGCCAGCAGCCAAGCTCCTTCGGGACTAGCGGGAAAGGGGTACGAGCAGTACTTC	CASSQAPSGLAGKGYEQYF
NA	NA	TRBJ2-5	TRBV12-5	TGTGCTAGTGGTTTGGAGGCGGGAGAGACCCAGTACTTC	CASGLEAGETQYF
few	TRBD1	TRBJ2-2	TRBV6-5	TGTGCCAGCAGTTACCCTACGACAGGGGCCGGGGAGCTGTTTTTT	CASSYPTTGAGELFF
NA	NA	TRBJ2-5	TRBV7-2	TGTGCCAGCAGCTCGGGGCAAGAGACCCAGTACTTC	CASSSGQETQYF
NA	TRBD2	TRBJ2-1	TRBV29-1	TGCAGCGTTGAAGGGCCCATAGGGCGGGAGTACTACAATGAGCAGTTCTTC	CSVEGPIGREYYNEQFF
NA	NA	TRBJ2-1	TRBV12-3/TRBV12-4	TGTGCCAGCAGACGTCTTGGCGGTCCCCTGAGATATGAGCAGTTCTTC	CASRRLGGPLRYEQFF
NA	NA	TRBJ2-1	TRBV9	TGTGCCAGCAGCGTGTTAGGGGACTACAATGAGCAGTTCTTC	CASSVLGDYNEQFF
NA	TRBD1	TRBJ1-3	TRBV5-1	TGCGCCAGCAGTCGACAGGGCCTTACCCTCTCTGGAAACACCATATATTTT	CASSRQGLTLSGNTIYF
NA	NA	TRBJ2-7	TRBV27	TGTGCCAGCGGCCGGGGACGGTACGAGCAGTACTTC	CASGRGRYEQYF
NA	NA	TRBJ1-4	TRBV7-2	TGTGCCAGCAGCTCCAGGGGAGGGAATGAAAAACTGTTTTTT	CASSSRGGNEKLFF
NA	NA	TRBJ2-1	TRBV3-1	TGTGCCAGCAGCCAAGATCTCCTAAAGCAGTTCTTC	CASSQDLLKQFF
many	NA	TRBJ2-3	TRBV4-3	TGCGCCAGCAGCCCCACTGACAGCACAGATACGCAGTATTTT	CASSPTDSTDTQYF
NA	TRBD2	TRBJ2-3	TRBV2	TGTGCCAGCAATCTGCCGCGACTAGCGGACACAGATACGCAGTATTTT	CASNLPRLADTDTQYF
few	NA	TRBJ2-2	TRBV9	TGTGCCAGCAGCGCCGAGGCTGGGTACACCGGGGAGCTGTTTTTT	CASSAEAGYTGELFF
NA	TRBD1	TRBJ2-7	TRBV11-2	TGTGCCAGCAGCTTCCTCGGGACAGGGTCCTACGAGCAGTACTTC	CASSFLGTGSYEQYF
few	NA	TRBJ1-1	TRBV7-2	TGTGCCAGCAGCTTCACAGGCGGCACTGAAGCTTTCTTT	CASSFTGGTEAFF
few	TRBD2	TRBJ2-3	TRBV12-3/TRBV12-4	TGTGCCAGCAGTCCGGGGACTAGCCACGCGGATACGCAGTATTTT	CASSPGTSHADTQYF
NA	NA	TRBJ2-1	TRBV20-1	TGCAGTGCTAGCGCTCGGGATTATTACAATGAGCAGTTCTTC	CSASARDYYNEQFF
NA	TRBD2	TRBJ2-4	TRBV4-2	TGTGCCAGCAGCCAAACCTTGACGCGGGAGTCCAAAAACATTCAGTACTTC	CASSQTLTRESKNIQYF
NA	NA	TRBJ2-2	TRBV12-3/TRBV12-4	TGTGCCAGCAGTTTATCAGGGGCGGCCGGGGAGCTGTTTTTT	CASSLSGAAGELFF
few	TRBD1	TRBJ1-1	TRBV12-3/TRBV12-4	TGTGCCAGCAGTACAGGGGACCCGGGGTACACTGAAGCTTTCTTT	CASSTGDPGYTEAFF
NA	TRBD2	TRBJ2-1	TRBV20-1	TGCAGTGCTAGAGACGGGCGGGGGGCATACAATGAGCAGTTCTTC	CSARDGRGAYNEQFF
once	NA	TRBJ2-1	TRBV7-6	TGTGCCAGCAGCTTAGCTACGAACGTCCACGGGGATGAGCAGTTCTTC	CASSLATNVHGDEQFF
few	NA	TRBJ2-7	TRBV3-1	TGTGCCAGCAGCCCCAGGGGTGCCGAGCAGTACTTC	CASSPRGAEQYF
few	NA	TRBJ2-1	TRBV5-1	TGCGCCAGCAGCTTGGCTCTACTGTACAATGAGCAGTTCTTC	CASSLALLYNEQFF
few	TRBD2	TRBJ2-3	TRBV4-3	TGCGCCAGCAGCCAAGAACTAGCGGGGGCGGCAGATACGCAGTATTTT	CASSQELAGAADTQYF
NA	NA	TRBJ2-1	TRBV29-1	TGCAGCGGCATAAAAGATGAGCAGTTCTTC	CSGIKDEQFF
few	NA	TRBJ2-7	TRBV5-1	TGCGCCAGCAGCCCGACTCTCGCCTACGAGCAGTACTTC	CASSPTLAYEQYF
few	NA	TRBJ2-7	TRBV4-3	TGCGCCAGCAGCCAAGAAACGGATTCCTTTTACGAGCAGTACTTC	CASSQETDSFYEQYF
NA	NA	TRBJ2-7	TRBV12-3/TRBV12-4	TGTGCCAGCAGTTTAGCAATCAAGAGCTCCTACGAGCAGTACTTC	CASSLAIKSSYEQYF
NA	TRBD1	TRBJ2-1	TRBV20-1	TGCAGTGACGAGGGGGCGGGCAATGAGCAGTTCTTC	CSDEGAGNEQFF
NA	TRBD2	TRBJ2-1	TRBV5-1	TGCGCCAGCAGGACCGGGACTAGCGGGGATGAGCAGTTCTTC	CASRTGTSGDEQFF
NA	NA	TRBJ1-3	TRBV9	TGTGCCAGCAGCCCGGCGGGAGGGGGAAACACCATATATTTT	CASSPAGGGNTIYF
few	TRBD2	TRBJ2-7	TRBV3-1	TGTGCCAGCAGCCAAGGTGCGGGGGGCAAAATCGCCTACGAGCAGTACTTC	CASSQGAGGKIAYEQYF
few	TRBD1	TRBJ1-5	TRBV5-5	TGTGCCAGCAGCTTGCGACAGGGTGGCAATCAGCCCCAGCATTTT	CASSLRQGGNQPQHF
NA	TRBD2	TRBJ2-1	TRBV5-1	TGCGCCAGCAGCTTGGTTCTAGCGGGAGACTCCTACAATGAGCAGTTCTTC	CASSLVLAGDSYNEQFF
few	TRBD2	TRBJ2-7	TRBV6-5	TGTGCCAGCAGTTCCCGGGGAGGGGTGGCCTACGAGCAGTACTTC	CASSSRGGVAYEQYF
NA	NA	TRBJ2-3	TRBV27	TGTGCCAGCAGCCCCACTAGCACAGATACGCAGTATTTT	CASSPTSTDTQYF
once	NA	TRBJ2-7	TRBV6-1	TGTGCCAGCAGTGAATCGACAGTTCCAACCTACGAGCAGTACTTC	CASSESTVPTYEQYF
NA	TRBD2	TRBJ2-1	TRBV29-1	TGCAGCGTTGTCGTTTCGGAGCGGGGTTACAATGAGCAGTTCTTC	CSVVVSERGYNEQFF
NA	TRBD1	TRBJ2-3	TRBV28	TGTGCCAGCAGTTTGACAGGGTACGGGACAGATACGCAGTATTTT	CASSLTGYGTDTQYF
many	NA	TRBJ1-5	TRBV20-1	TGCAGTGCTAGAGACCGGGACACCAATCAGCCCCAGCATTTT	CSARDRDTNQPQHF
few	NA	TRBJ1-4	TRBV7-9	TGTGCCAGCAGCTTTGGGGGGACTAATGAAAAACTGTTTTTT	CASSFGGTNEKLFF
NA	TRBD1	TRBJ1-1	TRBV5-1	TGCGCCAGCAGCCCCCAGGGACAGCTGAACACTGAAGCTTTCTTT	CASSPQGQLNTEAFF
once	NA	TRBJ2-2	TRBV12-3/TRBV12-4	TGTGCCAGCAGTTTCATCGGGGATCCCGGGGAGCTGTTTTTT	CASSFIGDPGELFF
NA	NA	TRBJ2-1	TRBV28	TGTGCCAGCAGTTTTAGGAGCTCCTACAATGAGCAGTTCTTC	CASSFRSSYNEQFF
NA	NA	TRBJ2-1	TRBV6-5	TGTGCCAGCAGTTACTATAGGGTAGGGGACCTATACCACAATGAGCAGTTCTTC	CASSYYRVGDLYHNEQFF
few	NA	TRBJ1-6	TRBV12-3/TRBV12-4	TGTGCCAGCAGCCCGGGACCTAGACCTCAGAGCTCCTATAATTCACCCCTCCACTTT	CASSPGPRPQSSYNSPLHF